This TCR beta chain was obtained from a study of identical twins. The study, taken as a whole, reports: Abundant beta clonotypes from cord blood had fewer insertions, unlike memory repertoires, which showed none. Researchers reported excess low generation probability among twin-shared out-of-frame alpha sequences. Zero-insertion findings could be partly confounded by invariant cells (MAIT and iNKT cells).

As for this clonotype: Its antigen is currently unknown.

The CDR3 totals 13 residues. Per the germline V gene, CDR1 is DFQATT and CDR2 is SNEGSKA (reference sequence). The ends lost 7 bases at V and 2 bases at J; junction bases unmatched: 5. A universal primer site was incorporated via template switching, and the cDNA contained unique molecular identifiers. TCRdb itself ran the 5' RACE reads through MiXCR, one entry per CDR3 protein. The sample has around 230,000 distinct CDR3 sequences, roughly 9.4% seen once. The V gene is TRBV20-1, the J gene TRBJ1-2; 9 bases are a match to TRBD1. This clonotype originated in a woman aged 18-29 years in good health. The sequenced sample was memory (CD45RO+) T cells sorted from blood. The CDR3 loop reads CSVRQGVNYGYTF. The CDR3 DNA is TGCAGTGTCCGACAGGGGGTCAACTATGGCTACACCTTC.